The present entry profiles one T cell receptor beta chain with its context. The age range of participants was 18 to 89 years, with residence in under 30 US areas. This sample is drawn from a study of blood T cell repertoires in COVID-19. Authors' methods: For nucleated cells, counts were estimated from reference gene primer amplification. TCRdb's copy holds only in-frame clones and misses some; the assay was immunoSEQ multiplex PCR. Clone size and the V and J calls come from that table; the DNA yielded D and trimming. The table has about 250,000 clones, approximately 90% seen once; the top ten hold 2% to 3%. The germline gives CDR1 SGHVS, CDR2 FQNEAQ. This CDR3 is 15 amino acids long. V was pared by 6 bases and J by 4 bases, with 8 bases of the junction left unmatched.

The sequence came from a woman aged 25 to 45 with acute COVID-19. The rearrangement links TRBV7-8 to TRBJ2-5; TRBD2 matches at 10 bases. Sequenced: PBMCs or T cells enriched from blood (not recorded which). CDR3 bases: TGTGCCAGCAGTCATAAGCGGGGGGGCGTAGAGACCCAGTACTTC. It translates to CASSHKRGGVETQYF.